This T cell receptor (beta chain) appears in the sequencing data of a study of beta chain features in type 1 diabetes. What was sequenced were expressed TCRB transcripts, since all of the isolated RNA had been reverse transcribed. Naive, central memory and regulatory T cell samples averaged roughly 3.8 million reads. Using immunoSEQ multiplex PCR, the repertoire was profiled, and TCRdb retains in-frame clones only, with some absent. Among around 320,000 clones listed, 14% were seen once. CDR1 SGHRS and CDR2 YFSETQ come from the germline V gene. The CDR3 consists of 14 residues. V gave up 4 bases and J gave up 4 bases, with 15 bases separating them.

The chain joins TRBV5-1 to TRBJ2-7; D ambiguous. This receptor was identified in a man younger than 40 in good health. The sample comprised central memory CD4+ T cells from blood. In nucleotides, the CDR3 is TGCGCCAGCAGCCAAAATTCTAACGAGTACGAGCAGTACTTC. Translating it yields CASSQNSNEYEQYF. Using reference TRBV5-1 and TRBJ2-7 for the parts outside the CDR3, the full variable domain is KAGVTQTPRYLIKTRGQQVTLSCSPISGHRSVSWYQQTPGQGLQFLFEYFSETQRNKGNFPGRFSGRQFSNSRSEMNVSTLELGDSALYLCASSQNSNEYEQYFGPGTRLTVT.